The source of this T cell receptor (beta chain) is a study of blood T cell repertoires in COVID-19. As for the study in general: Sources were T cells, B-cell-depleted T cells, or PBMCs; the material itself was cDNA or gDNA.

The length of the CDR3 is 12 residues. The germline V gene has CDR1 MNHEY and CDR2 SVGAGI. V lost 5 bases to trimming and J lost 6 bases, with 9 bases between them. This table comes from immunoSEQ multiplex PCR, and its TCRdb copy is limited to in-frame clones, with some not included. The sample includes around 330,000 clones, around 89% of them seen just once. The receptor's source is a woman in her thirties with COVID-19, enrolled during active disease. This chain links TRBV6-5 with TRBJ2-3; a weak D match, TRBD1 (6 bases). Input material: peripheral blood. CDR3 coding DNA: TGTGCCAGCAGTCGCAGGGGTGATACGCAGTATTTT. It codes for CASSRRGDTQYF.